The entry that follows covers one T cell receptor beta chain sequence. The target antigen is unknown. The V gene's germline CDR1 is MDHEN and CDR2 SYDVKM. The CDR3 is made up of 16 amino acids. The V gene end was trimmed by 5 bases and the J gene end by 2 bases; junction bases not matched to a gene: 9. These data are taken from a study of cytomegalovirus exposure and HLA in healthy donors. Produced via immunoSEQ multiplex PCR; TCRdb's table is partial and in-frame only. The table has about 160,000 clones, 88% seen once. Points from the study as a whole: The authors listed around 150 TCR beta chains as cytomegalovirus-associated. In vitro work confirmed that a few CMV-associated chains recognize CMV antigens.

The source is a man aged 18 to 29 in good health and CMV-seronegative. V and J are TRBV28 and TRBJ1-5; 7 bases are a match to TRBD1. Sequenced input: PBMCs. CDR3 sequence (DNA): TGTGCCAGCAGTGTTAGCCCCGGGACAGGCAATCAGCCCCAGCATTTT. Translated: CASSVSPGTGNQPQHF. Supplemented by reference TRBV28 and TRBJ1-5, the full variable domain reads DVKVTQSSRYLVKRTGEKVFLECVQDMDHENMFWYRQDPGLGLRLIYFSYDVKMKEKGDIPEGYSVSREKKERFSLILESASTNQTSMYLCASSVSPGTGNQPQHFGDGTRLSIL.